This T cell receptor (beta chain) was identified in a study of Ad26.COV2.S vaccination and SARS-CoV-2 variants. Across the study: Ad26.COV2.S was injected intramuscularly once or twice, 56 days apart. Study-wide points: There was a possibility that the TCR breadth and depth analyses underestimated total T cell responses. Spike-specific TCR breadth was greater after Ad26.COV2.S than placebo.

As to treatment: 19 received Ad26.COV2.S at low or high dose, single or two shots; roughly five received placebo; per-sample allocation not given. Collection of samples fell on day 63 after the first vaccine or placebo injection. Only in-frame clones appear in the TCRdb table, and some are missing; sequencing was by immunoSEQ multiplex PCR. The sample lists more than 350,000 clones, roughly 90% seen once, with 9% to 15% in the top ten. In the case of this clone: The antigen is not known.

This clonotype originated in a person aged 18-60 years who received the Ad26.COV2.S COVID-19 vaccine or a placebo. The input for sequencing was peripheral blood, taken in a trial of Ad26.COV2.S vaccine versus placebo.

The CDR3 sequence is CASSLAAGTGEETQYF. CDR3 coding DNA: TGTGCCAGCAGCTTGGCAGCGGGGACGGGAGAAGAGACCCAGTACTTC. V gene TRBV7-8 combines with J gene TRBJ2-5; 7 positions agree with TRBD2. The CDR3 has 16 residues. The V gene end was trimmed by 3 bases and the J gene end by 3 bases; junction bases not matched to a gene: 10. Germline CDR1 SGHVS, CDR2 FQNEAQ.